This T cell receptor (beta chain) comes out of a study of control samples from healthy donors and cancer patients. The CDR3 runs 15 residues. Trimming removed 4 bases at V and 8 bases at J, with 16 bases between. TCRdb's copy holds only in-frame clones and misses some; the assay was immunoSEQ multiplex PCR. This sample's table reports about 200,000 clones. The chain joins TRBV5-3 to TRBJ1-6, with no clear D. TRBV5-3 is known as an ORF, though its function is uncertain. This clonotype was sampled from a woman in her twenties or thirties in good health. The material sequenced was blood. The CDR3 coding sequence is TGTGCCAGAAGCCGCTTAGGACCCGGGGATTCACCCCTCCACTTT. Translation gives CARSRLGPGDSPLHF.